The text below deals with one TCR beta chain. This clonotype was observed at least ten times. No antigen is known for it. No base-level quality is on record; no much larger clone is a single base apart. Sequencing was performed on an Illumina HiSeq 2500. Quantitative 5'-RACE with molecular barcodes was used to prepare TCR beta libraries. On the study's bioinformatics: Disease-linked TCR variants were identified with a new computational method built on a probabilistic model of VDJ rearrangement. TCRdb handled the public reads itself, with Q25 trimming in fastp and clone calling in MiXCR, and kept productive beta chains. Entries are consolidated by CDR3 protein sequence, retaining the most common genes and DNA. The V and J calls here are based on TCRdb, not the publication. Recorded for this sample are roughly 240,000 distinct CDR3 sequences; approximately 7.6% of them occurred a single time. The ten largest clones take up approximately 4.8% of the sample.

This sample was included in a study of CD8 T cells in ankylosing spondylitis (dated 2017 in TCRdb). Concerning the study at large: T cell receptor beta repertoires were profiled in healthy donors and ankylosing spondylitis patients so that disease-linked TCR variants could be found. In total, the full study cohort was made up of about 110 healthy donors and 25 ankylosing spondylitis patients. Peripheral blood was sampled, and synovial fluid was additionally collected from ankylosing spondylitis patients.

Deletion took 2 bases off V and 2 bases off J, with a span of 8 bases between the germline ends. Its CDR3 holds 14 amino acids, cysteine through phenylalanine. Only the CDR3 part of the read is kept: 42 bases, read in frame from the first base. The germline V gene (reference sequence) specifies SGHKS as CDR1 and YYEKEE as CDR2. On the study overall, not on this receptor specifically: Some of the motif variants had been reported before in the synovial fluid and blood of reactive arthritis patients, a finding that suggests common disease-initiation mechanisms. The disease-linked clones were reported as significantly enriched in matched synovial fluid samples from ankylosing spondylitis patients. Blood from ankylosing spondylitis patients appeared to be characterized by a TCR beta motif made up of seven or eight highly homologous amino acid variants. A CD8+ phenotype was shown by the disease-linked clones, which were found at relatively low frequencies in peripheral blood.

The chain is assembled from TRBV5-5 and TRBJ2-1, and TRBD2 may be the D gene, going by 6 matching bases. Sequenced input: blood, either unsorted or a sorted T cell fraction (not recorded which). The source is a female donor with ankylosing spondylitis or in good health (not recorded which). The CDR3: CASSFGLTYNEQFF. The DNA sequence is TGTGCCAGCAGCTTCGGACTAACCTACAATGAGCAGTTCTTC.